Below are 5 T cell receptor beta chains sequenced from a single sample in a study of monozygotic twins with cystic fibrosis. Clones were sequenced by immunoSEQ multiplex PCR, and TCRdb holds only the in-frame ones, with some missing. The sample contains tens of thousands of clones, around 82% of which appear only once. The sequenced sample consisted of blood. All receptors come from a girl between 2 and 10 years old with cystic fibrosis.

The chain uses TRBV2 and TRBJ2-7; weak D call: TRBD1 (5 bases). Germline V gives CDR1 SNHLY, CDR2 FYNNEI. Trimming took off 5 bases at V and 2 bases at J, with 13 bases between the two ends. The CDR3 totals 14 residues. CDR3 bases: TGTGCCAGCAGTCAGGGAAGGGTCGCCTACGAGCAGTACTTC. Its translation is CASSQGRVAYEQYF.

The CDR3 region has the DNA TGCGCCAGCAGCCAAGATCCCGGACAGGGGTGGGAGCAGTACTTC. Its protein product is CASSQDPGQGWEQYF. V is TRBV4-1 and J is TRBJ2-7; 9 nucleotides align to TRBD1. V lost 0 bases and J lost 7; bases outside the gene matches: 7. This CDR3 is built from 15 residues. Germline CDR1 reads MGHRA; CDR2 reads YSYEKL.

This clone was recorded once. The J gene is TRBJ2-1, the V gene TRBV7-7, with TRBD1 matching 8 bases. The germline gives CDR1 SSHAT, CDR2 FNYEAQ (reference sequence). The CDR3 loop spans 13 amino acids. V lost 5 bases to trimming and J lost 6 bases; unmatched junction nucleotides: 3. CDR3 protein: CASSPDRANEQFF. DNA of the CDR3: TGTGCCAGCAGCCCGGACAGGGCCAATGAGCAGTTCTTC.

The chain is built from TRBV4-1 and TRBJ1-2; weak D call: TRBD1 (5 bases). This CDR3 has 16 amino acids. The germline CDR1 and CDR2 sequences are MGHRA and YSYEKL. V lost 3 bases and J lost 0, with 14 bases in between. The CDR3 loop is CASSQIQQAPNYGYTF. The DNA of the CDR3 is TGCGCCAGCAGCCAGATTCAACAGGCCCCTAACTATGGCTACACCTTC.

The sample holds one count of this clone. This rearrangement joins TRBV19 to TRBJ1-1; 7 positions match TRBD1. V was pared by 9 bases and J by 5 bases, with 6 bases of the junction left unmatched. The germline V gene encodes CDR1 LNHDA and CDR2 SQIVND (reference sequence). CDR3 length: 12 amino acids. The CDR3 loop reads CASYTGVTEAFF. CDR3 bases: TGTGCCAGCTATACAGGGGTGACTGAAGCTTTCTTT.